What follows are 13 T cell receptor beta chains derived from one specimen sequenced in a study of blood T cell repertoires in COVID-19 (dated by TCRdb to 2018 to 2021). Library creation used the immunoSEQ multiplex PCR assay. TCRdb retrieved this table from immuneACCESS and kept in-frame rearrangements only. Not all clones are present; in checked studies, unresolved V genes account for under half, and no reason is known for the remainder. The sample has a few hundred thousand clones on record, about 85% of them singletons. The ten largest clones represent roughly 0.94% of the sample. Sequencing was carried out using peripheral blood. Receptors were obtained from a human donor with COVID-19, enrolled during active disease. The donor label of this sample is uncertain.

The CDR3 DNA is TGCAGCGTTGGAGTCCTGGGGGCGAGAACTGAAGCTTTCTTT. Translation: CSVGVLGARTEAFF. The rearrangement joins TRBV29-1 to TRBJ1-1; D is perhaps TRBD1 (6 bases). CDR3 length equals 14 residues. V was trimmed by 4 bases and J by 5 bases, leaving 17 bases between them. Germline V lookup: CDR1 SQVTM, CDR2 ANQGSEA.

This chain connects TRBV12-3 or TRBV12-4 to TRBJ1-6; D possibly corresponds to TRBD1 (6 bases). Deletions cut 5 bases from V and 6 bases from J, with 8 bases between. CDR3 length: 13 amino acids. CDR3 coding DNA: TGTGCCAGCAGTGCGGACAGTAATTCACCCCTCCACTTT. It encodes CASSADSNSPLHF.

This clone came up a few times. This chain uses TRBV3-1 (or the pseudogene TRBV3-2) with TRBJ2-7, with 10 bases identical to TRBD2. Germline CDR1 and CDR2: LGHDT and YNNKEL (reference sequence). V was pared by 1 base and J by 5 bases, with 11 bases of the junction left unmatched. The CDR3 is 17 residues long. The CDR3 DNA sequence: TGTGCCAGCAGCCAAGTCCAGCGGGAGGGCCCTGGGAACGAGCAGTACTTC. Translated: CASSQVQREGPGNEQYF.

The CDR3 region has the DNA TGTGCCAGCAGCTTTGCGCGGTCACGTGGCTACAATGAGCAGTTCTTC. This gives the protein CASSFARSRGYNEQFF. The rearrangement links TRBV12-1 to TRBJ2-1; the table calls TRBD2, which could not be checked here. TRBV12-1 is described as a pseudogene. The CDR3 is 16 amino acids.

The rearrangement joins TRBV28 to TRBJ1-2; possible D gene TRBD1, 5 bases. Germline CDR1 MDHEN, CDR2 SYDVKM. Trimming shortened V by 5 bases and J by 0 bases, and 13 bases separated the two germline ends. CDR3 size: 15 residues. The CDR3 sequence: CASSLRTFPNYGYTF. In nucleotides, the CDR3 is TGTGCCAGCAGTCTAAGGACATTCCCTAACTATGGCTACACCTTC.

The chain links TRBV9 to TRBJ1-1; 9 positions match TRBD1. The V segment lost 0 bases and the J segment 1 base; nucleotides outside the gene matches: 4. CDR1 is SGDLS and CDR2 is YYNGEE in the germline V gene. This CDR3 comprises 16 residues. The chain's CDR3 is CASSVGTGQGNTEAFF. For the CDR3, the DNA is TGTGCCAGCAGCGTAGGAACGGGACAGGGGAACACTGAAGCTTTCTTT.

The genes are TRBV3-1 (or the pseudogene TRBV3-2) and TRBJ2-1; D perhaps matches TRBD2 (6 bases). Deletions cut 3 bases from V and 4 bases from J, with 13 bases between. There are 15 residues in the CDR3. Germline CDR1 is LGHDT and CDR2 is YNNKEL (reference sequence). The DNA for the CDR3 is TGTGCCAGCAGCCACGAGACTAGGACGTACAATGAGCAGTTCTTC. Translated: CASSHETRTYNEQFF.

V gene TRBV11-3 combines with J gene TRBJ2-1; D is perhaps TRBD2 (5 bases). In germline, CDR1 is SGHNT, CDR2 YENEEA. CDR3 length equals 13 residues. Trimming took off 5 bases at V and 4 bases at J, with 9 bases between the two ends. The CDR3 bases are TGTGCCAGCAGCCCTGGGGAGTACAATGAGCAGTTCTTC. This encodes CASSPGEYNEQFF.

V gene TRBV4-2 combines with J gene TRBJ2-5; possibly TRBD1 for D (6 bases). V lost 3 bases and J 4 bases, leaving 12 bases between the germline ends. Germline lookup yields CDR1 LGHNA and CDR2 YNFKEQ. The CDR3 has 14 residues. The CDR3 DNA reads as TGTGCCAGCAGCCAGTCACAGGGTGGAGAGACCCAGTACTTC. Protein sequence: CASSQSQGGETQYF.

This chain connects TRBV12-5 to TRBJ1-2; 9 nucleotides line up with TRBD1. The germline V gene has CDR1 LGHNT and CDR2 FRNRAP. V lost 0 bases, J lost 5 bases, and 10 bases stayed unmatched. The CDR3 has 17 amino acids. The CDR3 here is CASGLVRGQGRVYGYTF. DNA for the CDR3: TGTGCTAGTGGTTTGGTGCGAGGACAGGGGCGGGTTTATGGCTACACCTTC.

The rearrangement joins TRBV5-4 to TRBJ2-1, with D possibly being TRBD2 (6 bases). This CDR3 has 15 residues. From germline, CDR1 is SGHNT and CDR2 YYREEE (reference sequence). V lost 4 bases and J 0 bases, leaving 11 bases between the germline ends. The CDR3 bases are TGTGCCAGCAGCACCGGGACTCACTCCTACAATGAGCAGTTCTTC. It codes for CASSTGTHSYNEQFF. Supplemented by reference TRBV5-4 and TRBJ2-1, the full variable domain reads ETGVTQSPTHLIKTRGQQVTLRCSSQSGHNTVSWYQQALGQGPQFIFQYYREEENGRGNFPPRFSGLQFPNYSSELNVNALELDDSALYLCASSTGTHSYNEQFFGPGTRLTVL.

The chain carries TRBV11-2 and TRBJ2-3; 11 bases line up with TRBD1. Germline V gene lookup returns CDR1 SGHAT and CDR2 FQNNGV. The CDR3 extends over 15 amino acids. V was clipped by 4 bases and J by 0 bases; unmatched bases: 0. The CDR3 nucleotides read TGTGCCAGCAGCTGGGACAGGGGGAGCACAGATACGCAGTATTTT. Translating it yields CASSWDRGSTDTQYF.

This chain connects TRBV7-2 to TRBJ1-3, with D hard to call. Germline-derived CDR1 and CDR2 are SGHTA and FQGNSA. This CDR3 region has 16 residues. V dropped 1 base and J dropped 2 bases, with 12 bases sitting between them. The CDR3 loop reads CASSLVPGGPGNTIYF. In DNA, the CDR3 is TGTGCCAGCAGCTTAGTTCCAGGTGGGCCTGGAAACACCATATATTTT.